The T cell receptor beta chain described here comes from a study of blood T cell repertoires in COVID-19. As for the study in general: The origin of the acute and convalescent COVID-19 samples was the United States, Italy and Spain.

As originally analysed: Nucleated cell number was recorded as an estimate derived from reference gene primer amplification. Method: immunoSEQ multiplex PCR; TCRdb's copy keeps in-frame clones and lacks some. The DNA gave D and trimming, while V, J and clone size come from that table. The repertoire holds tens of thousands of clones, with about four fifths as singletons. This clone was seen only a few times. This CDR3 spans 16 amino acids. Germline V gene data show CDR1 as KGHSH and CDR2 as LQKENI. V lost 3 bases, J lost 4 bases, and 6 bases stayed unmatched. Sequences were obtained from peripheral blood. This chain uses TRBV18 with TRBJ2-7; 13 bases are shared with TRBD2. This sequence originates from a woman of 80 years or more with acute or convalescent COVID-19. In DNA, the CDR3 is TGTGCCAGCTCACCCAGACTAGCGGGGGGCCAGTACGAGCAGTACTTC. Its translation is CASSPRLAGGQYEQYF.